This T cell receptor (beta chain) was profiled in a study of cytomegalovirus exposure and HLA in healthy donors. Overall study findings and caveats: Associated with HLA alleles at 0.05 false discovery rate in a later analysis were 16,951 TCR beta sequences.

In germline, CDR1 is SGHDN, CDR2 FVKESK. Unmatched junction bases numbered 7, after V lost 0 bases and J lost 1 base. CDR3 length equals 17 residues. 13 Jbeta primers and 60 Vbeta primers were used for the PCR. Using immunoSEQ multiplex PCR, the repertoire was profiled, and TCRdb retains in-frame clones only, with some absent. The top ten clones hold roughly 35% of a sample with about 55,000 clones, 65% to 80% of them seen once. A remark on this clone: Its antigen is currently unknown.

The clonotype comes from a man aged 40-49 years in good health and CMV-seropositive. The chain is built from TRBV14 and TRBJ2-5, with 8 nucleotides matching TRBD2. Sequencing input: PBMCs. CDR3 residues: CASSQDSGGGPQETQYF. CDR3 nucleotide sequence: TGTGCCAGCAGCCAAGATTCGGGCGGGGGGCCCCAAGAGACCCAGTACTTC.